This TCR beta chain was captured by sequencing in a study of T cell changes during pregnancy in multiple sclerosis (dated by TCRdb to between 2017 and 2020). Regarding the complete study: Changes in the T cell repertoire over the course of pregnancy were examined in this study in women with multiple sclerosis.

Libraries were built with the immunoSEQ multiplex PCR assay. Here the immuneACCESS table is served through TCRdb, limited to in-frame sequences with V and J called. Missing clones are a known gap in these copies; in checked studies unresolved V genes cover under half, and the rest lacks a known reason. The sample table holds around 31,000 clones, of which about 90% were seen once. The ten most abundant clones make up roughly 0.72% of the sample. With regard to this clone: This receptor's antigen is unknown. One base away there is no much larger clone; base qualities are not given.

Trimming at the junction amounts to 0 bases on V and 5 bases on J, and the germline ends lie 14 bases apart. Based on the germline V gene, the CDR1 and CDR2 sequences are LGHNA and YSLEER. CDR3 length: 15 amino acids, cysteine to phenylalanine. Just the 45-base CDR3 DNA is kept, in frame starting at base 1. This TCR came from a female donor in good health, enrolled as a control in a pregnancy study. Recombination linked TRBV4-3 to TRBJ2-7; a tentative D match to TRBD2 spans 6 bases. The sample was CD4+ T cells from peripheral blood mononuclear cells, taken in the first trimester of pregnancy. The DNA sequence follows: TGCGCCAGCAGCCAAGATTGGGGGAGGTTGGACGAGCAGTACTTC. This yields the protein CASSQDWGRLDEQYF.